This T cell receptor (beta chain) appears in the sequencing data of a study of CD8 T cells in Susac syndrome. cDNA came from roughly 0.53 to 1 ug RNA primed by random hexamers. It was immunoSEQ multiplex PCR that amplified TCR beta CDR3 across 54 Vbeta and 13 Jbeta. A single record per CDR3 protein comes from TCRdb applying MiXCR to the immunoSEQ multiplex PCR reads. Of approximately 100,000 distinct CDR3 sequences detected, 80% to 95% appear once; the ten largest clones hold around 0.14%. This clonotype came up once. The V and J ends lost 3 bases and 2 bases respectively, with 13 bases between them. This CDR3 comprises 15 residues. Looked up from germline, CDR1 is SGHDT and CDR2 is YYEEEE. Healthy donors formed controls matched for age and sex. FACS was used to enrich TEMRA cells, whereas the CD8+ and CD4+ T cells were obtained by negative isolation.

Material for sequencing was CD4+ T cells from PBMCs. V and J are TRBV5-6 and TRBJ2-3; weak D call: TRBD1 (6 bases). This sequence originates from a human donor in good health. The CDR3 protein is CASSSSDRFTDTQYF. The CDR3, as DNA: TGTGCCAGCAGCTCTTCGGACAGATTCACAGATACGCAGTATTTT.